The 21 T cell receptor beta chains in this list originate from one sample, sequenced in a study of T cell repertoires in cytomegalovirus infection. MiXCR, run by TCRdb on the reads, gives a single entry per CDR3 protein. The data show some 250,000 distinct CDR3 sequences, roughly 10% seen once. The sequenced sample was PBMCs. Receptors originate from a human donor in good health (CMV status not recorded). Some clones in this sample may be carry-over from other donors' samples.

This clonotype came up many times. This rearrangement joins TRBV7-2 to TRBJ2-5; either TRBD1 or TRBD2 may supply D (5 bases each). Germline assignment: CDR1 SGHTA and CDR2 FQGNSA. CDR3 length: 14 residues. Trimming cost V 0 bases and J 4 bases, with 9 bases left between them. The DNA for the CDR3 is TGTGCCAGCAGCTTAGCGGGACGGGTAGAGACCCAGTACTTC. Its protein is CASSLAGRVETQYF.

This clonotype was detected ten times or more. V usage is TRBV11-1 and J usage is TRBJ2-7, with 9 bases fitting TRBD2. Trimming cost V 5 bases and J 3 bases; bases outside gene matches: 8. The CDR3 extends over 15 amino acids. Germline lookup yields CDR1 SGHAT and CDR2 FQDESV (reference sequence). CDR3 residues: CASSQGLASVYEQYF. The CDR3 nucleotides are TGTGCCAGCAGCCAAGGACTAGCGTCCGTCTACGAGCAGTACTTC.

V gene TRBV7-2 combines with J gene TRBJ1-2; the match to TRBD1 covers 11 bases. After removal of 5 bases from V and 7 bases from J, the junction contained 6 bases not matched to a gene. The germline V gene has CDR1 SGHTA and CDR2 FQGNSA. This CDR3 is 14 amino acids long. Written as DNA, the CDR3 is TGTGCCAGCAGCCCCCGGACAGGGGGCCTTGGCTACACCTTC. It specifies CASSPRTGGLGYTF.

This clonotype came up many times. V is TRBV7-2 and J is TRBJ2-2, with D maybe TRBD1 (6 bases). V was clipped by 6 bases and J by 1 base, with 9 bases between them. This CDR3 region has 14 residues. Germline assignment: CDR1 SGHTA and CDR2 FQGNSA. The CDR3 DNA is TGTGCCAGCAGTATGACAGGGAACACCGGGGAGCTGTTTTTT. It yields the protein CASSMTGNTGELFF.

V and J are TRBV4-1 and TRBJ2-7, with 7 positions matching TRBD1. CDR3 length: 16 amino acids. V was clipped by 0 bases and J by 3 bases; unmatched bases: 8. Germline CDR1 is MGHRA and CDR2 is YSYEKL. CDR3 DNA: TGCGCCAGCAGCCAAGATCCGGCAGGGGGTATCTACGAGCAGTACTTC. Translation gives CASSQDPAGGIYEQYF.

The V gene is TRBV5-1, the J gene TRBJ2-2; TRBD1 or TRBD2 may be the D gene (5 bases each). Trimming removed 5 bases from V and 6 bases from J, with 17 bases in between. The CDR3 runs to 15 residues. From germline, CDR1 is SGHRS and CDR2 YFSETQ. This chain's CDR3 is CASSYYGADAGELFF. In nucleotides, the CDR3 is TGCGCCAGCAGTTATTACGGGGCGGATGCCGGGGAGCTGTTTTTT.

This clonotype appeared many times. CDR3 nucleotide sequence: TGCGCCAGCAGCTTGGACAGGACTGGCTACACCTTC. Translating it yields CASSLDRTGYTF. This chain links TRBV5-1 with TRBJ1-2; D perhaps matches TRBD1 (5 bases). The germline V and J ends were trimmed by 0 bases and 7 bases, with 7 bases remaining between them. Germline lookup yields CDR1 SGHRS and CDR2 YFSETQ. The CDR3 is made up of 12 amino acids.

J is TRBJ1-1 and V is TRBV15; possible D gene TRBD1, 6 bases. CDR1 is LNHNV, CDR2 YYDKDF, per germline (reference sequence). The CDR3 is 14 amino acids. Deletions cut 8 bases from V and 4 bases from J, with 17 bases between. This CDR3 reads CATSKDRGGTEAFF. In nucleotides, the CDR3 is TGTGCCACCTCGAAGGACAGAGGCGGCACTGAAGCTTTCTTT.

This clonotype occurred many times. The chain's CDR3 is CAISDRDRAGPEAFF. As DNA, the CDR3 is TGTGCCATCAGTGATCGGGACAGGGCGGGCCCTGAAGCTTTCTTT. The J gene is TRBJ1-1, the V gene TRBV10-3, with 9 bases matching TRBD1. The CDR3 is made up of 15 amino acids. The V segment lost 3 bases and the J segment 6 bases; nucleotides outside the gene matches: 8. The germline V gene encodes CDR1 ENHRY and CDR2 SYGVKD.

This clonotype was detected many times. The rearrangement uses TRBV7-8 and TRBJ2-7; D not resolved. The V end was cut by 0 bases, the J end by 3 bases, with 6 bases between. CDR1 and CDR2 from the germline V gene are SGHVS and FQNEAQ. The CDR3 spans 13 residues. For the CDR3, the DNA is TGTGCCAGCAGCTTAGCGCTGAACTACGAGCAGTACTTC. It specifies CASSLALNYEQYF.

This clonotype was recorded at least ten times. The V and J genes are TRBV7-2 and TRBJ2-1; no reliable D call. The germline CDR1 and CDR2 sequences are SGHTA and FQGNSA. V was trimmed by 5 bases and J by 4 bases, leaving 9 bases between them. The CDR3 sequence is 13 residues long. CDR3 nucleotide sequence: TGTGCCAGCAGCCGCGAACCATACAATGAGCAGTTCTTC. Translation: CASSREPYNEQFF. Filled out from reference TRBV7-2 and TRBJ2-1, the complete variable domain reads GAGVSQSPSNKVTEKGKDVELRCDPISGHTALYWYRQSLGQGLEFLIYFQGNSAPDKSGLPSDRFSAERTGGSVSTLTIQRTQQEDSAVYLCASSREPYNEQFFGPGTRLTVL.

This clonotype has ten or more counts. The chain carries TRBV7-2 and TRBJ1-2; possible D gene TRBD1, 6 bases. The V end was cut by 6 bases, the J end by 8 bases, with 19 bases between. The CDR3 is made up of 14 amino acids. From germline, CDR1 is SGHTA and CDR2 FQGNSA. The CDR3 region is CASSPGQSNGGYTF. The CDR3 DNA reads TGTGCCAGCAGTCCGGGACAAAGCAACGGAGGCTACACCTTC.

The genes are TRBV4-3 and TRBJ2-3; TRBD2 is a possible D gene (5 bases). The CDR3 length is 13 residues. The germline V gene encodes CDR1 LGHNA and CDR2 YSLEER. Trimming took off 4 bases at V and 6 bases at J, with 11 bases between the two ends. The CDR3, as DNA: TGCGCCAGCAGCCCCCGAATAGCGGATACGCAGTATTTT. It codes for CASSPRIADTQYF.

This clonotype was found many times. J is TRBJ2-7 and V is TRBV6-2 or TRBV6-3; 11 bases are shared with TRBD2. The CDR3 has 17 amino acids. Looked up from germline, CDR1 is MNHEY and CDR2 is SVGEGT. The J segment lost 0 bases and the V segment lost 5 bases, leaving 9 bases of the junction unmatched. This CDR3 is CASSASPTSGGSYEQYF. In DNA form, the CDR3 reads TGTGCCAGCAGTGCGTCCCCTACTAGCGGGGGCTCCTACGAGCAGTACTTC.

This clonotype was seen at least ten times. This sequence joins TRBV7-9 and TRBJ1-2; D not resolved. This CDR3 is built from 14 residues. Trimming stripped 0 bases from V and 5 bases from J, with 10 bases between. The germline V gene encodes CDR1 SEHNR and CDR2 FQNEAQ (reference sequence). In nucleotides, the CDR3 is TGTGCCAGCAGCTTAGCCGGGAAACAGTATGGCTACACCTTC. It encodes CASSLAGKQYGYTF.

The chain is built from TRBV14 and TRBJ2-1; D possibly corresponds to TRBD1 (5 bases). This CDR3 has 15 residues. V gave up 1 base and J gave up 0 bases, with 7 bases separating them. The germline gives CDR1 SGHDN, CDR2 FVKESK. As DNA, the CDR3 is TGTGCCAGCAGCCAAGGGGGCCGCTCCTACAATGAGCAGTTCTTC. Translation gives CASSQGGRSYNEQFF.

V usage is TRBV28 and J usage is TRBJ2-7, with D possibly being TRBD2 (5 bases). The V and J ends lost 8 bases and 6 bases respectively, with 11 bases between them. The CDR3 spans 11 residues. Germline loops: CDR1 MDHEN, CDR2 SYDVKM. CDR3 sequence: CASGIGGEQYF. The CDR3 nucleotides read TGTGCCAGCGGCATCGGAGGCGAGCAGTACTTC.

This clonotype was counted at least ten times. The gene calls are TRBV7-3 and TRBJ2-2; TRBD1 matches 7 bases. V dropped 8 bases and J dropped 2; count of bases not matched to a gene: 5. The CDR3 has 14 residues. CDR1 and CDR2 from the germline V gene are SGHTA and FQGTGA. CDR3 DNA: TGTGCCAGCCGACCAGGGGGAAACACCGGGGAGCTGTTTTTT. Its protein is CASRPGGNTGELFF.

At least ten counts were recorded for this clonotype. Here the CDR3 DNA reads TGTGCCAGCAGCTTAGTCCACGGACAGCCCTATGGCTACACCTTC. It specifies CASSLVHGQPYGYTF. The chain carries TRBV7-8 and TRBJ1-2; D perhaps matches TRBD1 (6 bases). V was clipped by 1 base and J by 4 bases, with 13 bases between them. The CDR3 length is 15 residues. Germline V lookup: CDR1 SGHVS, CDR2 FQNEAQ.

The sample holds many counts of this clonotype. The chain is built from TRBV7-6 and TRBJ1-1, with D uncertain. This CDR3 is built from 12 residues. Germline assignment: CDR1 SGHVS and CDR2 FNYEAQ. V gave up 1 base and J gave up 12 bases, with 12 bases separating them. CDR3 sequence reads: CASSLVRENTFF. The CDR3 bases are TGTGCCAGCAGCTTAGTTCGGGAGAACACTTTCTTT. Filled out from reference TRBV7-6 and TRBJ1-1, the complete variable domain reads GAGVSQSPRYKVTKRGQDVALRCDPISGHVSLYWYRQALGQGPEFLTYFNYEAQQDKSGLPNDRFSAERPEGSISTLTIQRTEQRDSAMYRCASSLVRENTFFGQGTRLTVV.

This clonotype was recorded at least ten times. CDR3 coding DNA: TGTGCCAGCAGCCTTTCCGGGACAGGGGGGGATCAGCCCCAGCATTTT. Protein sequence: CASSLSGTGGDQPQHF. V is TRBV4-2 and J is TRBJ1-5; 11 nucleotides align to TRBD1. CDR1 is LGHNA and CDR2 is YNFKEQ in the germline V gene. Trimming took 4 bases from V and 5 from J; bases not matched to a gene: 7. The CDR3 covers 16 residues.